This T cell receptor beta chain was recovered during a study of T cell clusters in autoimmune cytopenias. Multiplex touch-down PCR amplified TRB using TRB-A and TRB-B pools in one tube. TCRdb re-called the multiplex PCR reads; every CDR3 protein appears as one record, without DNA. The table for this sample gives approximately 10,000 distinct CDR3 sequences. Points from the study as a whole: Healthy donors had 2.5 to 3-fold more exclusive TRB clusters than active autoimmune hepatitis patients. TRB repertoire shifts in secondary cytopenia and chronic lymphocytic leukemia mostly reflected lymphoma, not autoimmunity. Primary autoimmune cytopenia patients seemingly lacked the physiological T cell clusters found in healthy donors.

Tens of thousands of genome equivalents of blood DNA were amplified for TRB. The CDR3 extends over 13 amino acids. Germline loops: CDR1 SGHAT, CDR2 FQDESV (reference sequence). This clonotype counts as medium-sized by frequency. The antigen remains undetermined. This TCR was sampled from a human donor with an autoimmune cytopenia or autoimmune hepatitis (not recorded which). Sequenced material: peripheral blood. This sequence joins TRBV11-1 and TRBJ2-3; TCRdb's D gene call, TRBD2, goes unchecked for lack of DNA. The CDR3 is CASSPGPPNTQYF. The entire variable domain, with the rest obtained from reference TRBV11-1 and TRBJ2-3, is as follows: EAEVAQSPRYKITEKSQAVAFWCDPISGHATLYWYRQILGQGPELLVQFQDESVVDDSQLPKDRFSAERLKGVDSTLKIQPAELGDSAMYLCASSPGPPNTQYFGPGTRLTVL.